The 14 T cell receptor beta chains below come from one sample, sequenced in a study of shared clonotypes between healthy human individuals. Profiling relied on immunoSEQ multiplex PCR, and the TCRdb table lists in-frame clones only, not all of them. The table has hundreds of thousands of clones, roughly 79% seen once; the top ten hold around 12%. The sequenced sample consisted of PBMCs. The origin of the receptors is a woman aged 40-49 years in good health. Some clones in this sample may be carry-over from other donors' samples.

Worth noting for this clone: A much larger clone sits a single nucleotide away, making a read error possible. The same CDR3 is also encoded by other DNA sequences in this sample. This chain joins TRBV30 and TRBJ2-2, with D unclear. The germline gives CDR1 GTSNPN, CDR2 SVGIG (reference sequence). The germline V and J ends were trimmed by 1 base and 5 bases, with 2 bases remaining between them. CDR3 size: 11 residues. The CDR3 bases are TGTGCCTGGAGTGGGACCGGGGAGCTGTTTTTT. The encoded protein is CAWSGTGELFF.

The rearrangement uses TRBV30 and TRBJ2-5; D tentatively reads TRBD1 or TRBD2 (7 bases each). Per the germline V gene, CDR1 is GTSNPN and CDR2 is SVGIG (reference sequence). V lost 1 base to trimming and J lost 6 bases, with 18 bases between them. The CDR3 is made up of 15 amino acids. The CDR3 region has the DNA TGTGCCTGGAGTGCCGGGGGAGGGGGCATGAAGACCCAGTACTTC. This sequence encodes CAWSAGGGGMKTQYF.

The J gene is TRBJ2-3, the V gene TRBV6-5; D is tentatively TRBD1 or TRBD2 (5 bases each). The CDR3 has 15 amino acids. CDR1 and CDR2 (germline): MNHEY, SVGAGI. Between the trimmed V and J ends, which lost 0 bases and 6 bases, there was a span of 13 bases. Here the CDR3 DNA reads TGTGCCAGCAGTTACTCGGGACCTATGGTTGATACGCAGTATTTT. Protein sequence: CASSYSGPMVDTQYF.

This chain uses TRBV18 with TRBJ2-7; 7 bases fit TRBD2. This CDR3 region has 15 residues. The germline V gene has CDR1 KGHSH and CDR2 LQKENI. V gave up 0 bases and J gave up 6 bases; unmatched junction bases: 8. CDR3 nucleotide sequence: TGTGCCAGCTCACCACCTACAGGACTAGAGGGCGAGCAGTACTTC. Protein sequence: CASSPPTGLEGEQYF.

This clone has a single count. The chain employs TRBV11-1 and TRBJ2-1; D not certain. Trimming removed 1 base from V and 6 bases from J, with 4 bases in between. The CDR3 runs 12 residues. Germline V gene data show CDR1 as SGHAT and CDR2 as FQDESV (reference sequence). The CDR3 DNA reads TGTGCCAGCAGCTTAGTGGTCAATGAGCAGTTCTTC. Amino acid sequence: CASSLVVNEQFF.

The V and J genes are TRBV2 and TRBJ2-5; no clear D gene. CDR3 length equals 12 residues. In germline, CDR1 is SNHLY, CDR2 FYNNEI. Trimming took 6 bases from V and 0 from J, leaving 5 bases between them. CDR3 region: CASRQHQETQYF. The CDR3 nucleotides are TGTGCCAGCAGGCAACACCAAGAGACCCAGTACTTC.

V and J are TRBV7-9 and TRBJ1-4, with a weak D call TRBD1 (5 bases). V was clipped by 4 bases and J by 0 bases, with 12 bases between them. From germline, CDR1 is SEHNR and CDR2 FQNEAQ (reference sequence). This CDR3 is 16 amino acids long. CDR3 amino acids: CASSSRDPATNEKLFF. CDR3 DNA: TGTGCCAGCAGCTCTCGGGACCCTGCAACTAATGAAAAACTGTTTTTT.

V usage is TRBV5-4 and J usage is TRBJ2-6; 8 nucleotides align to TRBD1. This CDR3 has 17 residues. In germline, CDR1 is SGHNT, CDR2 YYREEE (reference sequence). After removal of 5 bases from V and 2 bases from J, the junction contained 9 bases not matched to a gene. The CDR3 DNA sequence: TGTGCCAGCAGGCCGGGCCCGACAGGGGCTGGGGCCAACGTCCTGACTTTC. Its protein is CASRPGPTGAGANVLTF.

The V and J genes are TRBV28 and TRBJ2-5, with 7 bases aligning to TRBD2. This CDR3 is 14 amino acids long. The V segment lost 5 bases and the J segment 5 bases; nucleotides outside the gene matches: 8. The germline V gene encodes CDR1 MDHEN and CDR2 SYDVKM. In DNA, the CDR3 is TGTGCCAGCAGTCCTCCGGGACTATCGGAGACCCAGTACTTC. Translation gives CASSPPGLSETQYF.

The rearrangement joins TRBV5-4 to TRBJ2-1; D might be TRBD2 (5 bases). Germline-derived CDR1 and CDR2 are SGHNT and YYREEE (reference sequence). With 4 bases removed from V and 5 bases from J, the gap between germline ends came to 16 bases. This CDR3 is built from 15 residues. Written as DNA, the CDR3 is TGTGCCAGCAGCAGGTCTAGCAGTCGGGACAATGAGCAGTTCTTC. It yields the protein CASSRSSSRDNEQFF.

V gene TRBV7-9 combines with J gene TRBJ2-7; maybe TRBD1 (6 bases). CDR3 size: 16 residues. Germline CDR1 SEHNR, CDR2 FQNEAQ (reference sequence). Trimming cost V 2 bases and J 3 bases, with 17 bases left between them. CDR3 in DNA: TGTGCCAGCAGCTTAACAGCGCAGGGGCAGAACTACGAGCAGTACTTC. Protein sequence: CASSLTAQGQNYEQYF.

The rearrangement joins TRBV5-6 to TRBJ2-7, with D maybe TRBD2 (5 bases). The V and J ends lost 4 bases and 9 bases respectively, with 17 bases between them. CDR1 is SGHDT, CDR2 YYEEEE, per germline. The CDR3 contains 13 residues. The CDR3 loop is CASSRTHSPVQYF. As DNA, the CDR3 is TGTGCCAGCAGCCGGACTCACTCCCCCGTGCAGTACTTC.

This clone was detected once. This chain links TRBV6-4 with TRBJ2-7; D is perhaps TRBD2 (6 bases). The germline CDR1 and CDR2 sequences are MRHNA and SNTAGT. V was shortened by 4 bases and J by 2 bases, with 15 bases between the two germline ends. This CDR3 region has 15 residues. CDR3 residues: CASSGTRDLAYEQYF. The CDR3 nucleotides are TGTGCCAGCAGTGGAACTCGGGACTTAGCCTACGAGCAGTACTTC.

The genes are TRBV5-6 and TRBJ1-5, with a tentative D call TRBD1 (5 bases). Trimming cost V 4 bases and J 1 base, with 18 bases left between them. The length of the CDR3 is 17 residues. The germline V gene encodes CDR1 SGHDT and CDR2 YYEEEE. The CDR3 spells CASSPQVRGTSNQPQHF. CDR3 coding DNA: TGTGCCAGCAGCCCCCAGGTACGGGGGACGAGCAATCAGCCCCAGCATTTT. The complete variable domain, with remaining parts taken from reference TRBV5-6 and TRBJ1-5, reads DAGVTQSPTHLIKTRGQQVTLRCSPKSGHDTVSWYQQALGQGPQFIFQYYEEEERQRGNFPDRFSGHQFPNYSSELNVNALLLGDSALYLCASSPQVRGTSNQPQHFGDGTRLSIL.